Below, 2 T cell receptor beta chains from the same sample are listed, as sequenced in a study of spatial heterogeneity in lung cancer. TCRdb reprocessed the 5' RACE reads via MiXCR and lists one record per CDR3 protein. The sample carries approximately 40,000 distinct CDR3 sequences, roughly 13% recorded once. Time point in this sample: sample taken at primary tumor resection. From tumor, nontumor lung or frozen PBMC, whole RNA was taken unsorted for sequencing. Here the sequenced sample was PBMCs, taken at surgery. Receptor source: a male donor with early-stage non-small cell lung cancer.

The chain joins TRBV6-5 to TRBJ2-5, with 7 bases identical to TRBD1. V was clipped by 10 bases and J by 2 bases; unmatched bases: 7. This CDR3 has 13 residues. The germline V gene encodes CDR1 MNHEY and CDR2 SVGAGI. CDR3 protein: CATLRQGQETQYF. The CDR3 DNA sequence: TGTGCCACTCTCAGACAGGGACAAGAGACCCAGTACTTC.

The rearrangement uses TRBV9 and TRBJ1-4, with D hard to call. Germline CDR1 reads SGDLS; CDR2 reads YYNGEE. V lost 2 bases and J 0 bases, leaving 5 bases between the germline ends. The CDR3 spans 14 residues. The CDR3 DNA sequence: TGTGCCAGCAGCGTTCGTTCAACTAATGAAAAACTGTTTTTT. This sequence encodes CASSVRSTNEKLFF.